This T cell receptor (beta chain) originates from a study of blood T cell repertoires in COVID-19. About the study: Whether acute or convalescent, the COVID-19 samples came from the United States, Italy and Spain.

The protocol was immunoSEQ multiplex PCR, while the TCRdb copy is restricted to in-frame clones and leaves out a portion. This table has fewer than 75,000 clones, about 88% appearing once. Germline V gene sequence: CDR1 SGHTS, CDR2 YDEGEE. Germline trimming cut 3 bases from V and 0 bases from J; bases unmatched to any gene: 4. The CDR3 is 15 amino acids. The clonotype comes from a human donor in a cohort sampled during active COVID-19. This chain joins TRBV5-8 and TRBJ2-3, with TRBD1 identical over 7 bases. Material: peripheral blood. For the CDR3, the DNA is TGTGCCAGCAGCTCCCGGGACAGTAGCACAGATACGCAGTATTTT. Encoded protein: CASSSRDSSTDTQYF.